The T cell receptor (beta chain) under discussion was sequenced for a study of T cell responses to AZD1222 COVID-19 vaccine. The data were produced by immunoSEQ multiplex PCR, yet TCRdb's version contains in-frame clones alone and is incomplete. The sample yields 55,000 to 70,000 clones, nearly 90% seen once. In the case of this clone: Because it lacks the conserved phenylalanine or tryptophan at the end, this CDR3 is likely a read error.

With 1 base clipped from V and 2 bases from J, the junction kept 4 bases outside the gene matches. In germline, CDR1 is LGHDT, CDR2 YNNKEL (reference sequence). This CDR3 spans 15 amino acids. The rearrangement uses TRBV3-1 (or the pseudogene TRBV3-2) and TRBJ2-7; 8 bases fit TRBD1. The source is an adult who received the AZD1222 COVID-19 vaccine. The sample consisted of peripheral blood, taken 28 days after the second AZD1222 dose. The DNA for the CDR3 is TGTGCCAGCAGCCAAGGCAGACAGGGGCCCTACGAGCAGTACCTC. Encoded protein: CASSQGRQGPYEQYL.